The 29 T cell receptor beta chains below come from one sample, sequenced in a study of cytomegalovirus exposure and HLA in healthy donors. Both 60 Vbeta primers and 13 Jbeta primers went into the PCR. Assay used: immunoSEQ multiplex PCR; TCRdb lists only in-frame clones, some missing. The data contain fewer than 150,000 clones, approximately 71% of them singletons. What was sequenced was PBMCs. These receptors came from a woman between 50 and 59 years old in good health and CMV-seronegative.

V and J are TRBV9 and TRBJ1-4, with a possible D match to TRBD1 (5 bases). Trimming removed 4 bases at V and 7 bases at J, with 17 bases between. CDR1 and CDR2 from the germline V gene are SGDLS and YYNGEE. CDR3 length equals 15 residues. CDR3 protein: CASSPGGGSVEKLFF. The CDR3 DNA is TGTGCCAGCAGCCCGGGCGGGGGGTCGGTTGAAAAACTGTTTTTT.

A single count supports this clone. The J gene is TRBJ1-4, the V gene TRBV4-1; possibly TRBD1 for D (6 bases). V was cut by 4 bases and J by 0 bases, with 15 bases left in between. The CDR3 has 17 amino acids. Per the germline V gene, CDR1 is MGHRA and CDR2 is YSYEKL. The CDR3 here is CASSRASTGSTNEKLFF. Written as DNA, the CDR3 is TGCGCCAGCAGCCGCGCCTCAACAGGGTCAACTAATGAAAAACTGTTTTTT.

The J gene is TRBJ1-6, the V gene TRBV21-1; the table gives TRBD1 as D, unverified against the DNA. TRBV21-1 is a listed pseudogene. The CDR3 loop spans 15 amino acids. This CDR3 is CASSGRDTINSPLHF. The CDR3 nucleotides read TGTGCCAGCAGCGGCCGGGACACGATTAATTCACCCCTCCACTTT.

The chain is built from TRBV6-4 and TRBJ1-2, with 10 bases identical to TRBD1. The J segment lost 6 bases and the V segment lost 2 bases, leaving 6 bases of the junction unmatched. The CDR3 is made up of 15 amino acids. Germline V gene lookup returns CDR1 MRHNA and CDR2 SNTAGT. As DNA, the CDR3 is TGTGCCAGCAGTGACAGGGGACAGGGGATGGATGGCTACACCTTC. Translating gives CASSDRGQGMDGYTF.

The chain recombines TRBV4-1 with TRBJ2-3; D is unresolved. The germline V gene encodes CDR1 MGHRA and CDR2 YSYEKL. The CDR3 covers 15 residues. V was pared by 0 bases and J by 0 bases, with 7 bases between. CDR3 sequence: CASSQEAESTDTQYF. Written as DNA, the CDR3 is TGCGCCAGCAGCCAAGAGGCGGAAAGCACAGATACGCAGTATTTT.

The chain uses TRBV7-2 and TRBJ2-7, with 9 positions matching TRBD1. This CDR3 has 13 residues. CDR1 is SGHTA, CDR2 FQGNSA, per germline. Trimming cost V 1 base and J 7 bases; bases outside gene matches: 2. In DNA, the CDR3 is TGTGCCAGCAGCTTAGGGGGACAGGGAGAGCAGTACTTC. Its translation: CASSLGGQGEQYF. The variable domain in full, completed from reference TRBV7-2 and TRBJ2-7, reads GAGVSQSPSNKVTEKGKDVELRCDPISGHTALYWYRQSLGQGLEFLIYFQGNSAPDKSGLPSDRFSAERTGGSVSTLTIQRTQQEDSAVYLCASSLGGQGEQYFGPGTRLTVT.

The DNA for the CDR3 is TGTGCCAGCAGTGAAGAGGTAGCGGGGGGGCCTGATACGCAGTATTTT. The encoded protein is CASSEEVAGGPDTQYF. V and J are TRBV6-1 and TRBJ2-3; 11 nucleotides agree with TRBD2. V was clipped by 1 base and J by 6 bases; unmatched bases: 6. Per germline, CDR1 MNHNS and CDR2 SASEGT. The CDR3 loop spans 16 amino acids.

This clone appeared a single time. The J gene is TRBJ2-3, the V gene TRBV6-1; D is undetermined. V was clipped by 2 bases and J by 0 bases, with 12 bases between them. The CDR3 covers 16 residues. Germline V gives CDR1 MNHNS, CDR2 SASEGT. CDR3 DNA sequence: TGTGCCAGCAGTGAACAAAGACACTTTAGCACAGATACGCAGTATTTT. Amino acid sequence: CASSEQRHFSTDTQYF.

CDR3 sequence: CASSSSDRGGFNEQFF. CDR3 DNA: TGCGCCAGCAGCTCTTCGGACAGGGGGGGTTTCAATGAGCAGTTCTTC. The rearrangement links TRBV5-1 to TRBJ2-1, with 10 bases aligning to TRBD1. J gave up 6 bases and V 3 bases, and 9 bases lay outside the gene matches. The CDR3 extends over 16 amino acids. Germline CDR1 and CDR2: SGHRS and YFSETQ.

This chain connects TRBV19 to TRBJ1-1; D is ambiguous. The germline V gene has CDR1 LNHDA and CDR2 SQIVND (reference sequence). The CDR3 has 15 residues. Trimming took off 7 bases at V and 2 bases at J, with 17 bases between the two ends. The DNA for the CDR3 is TGTGCCAGTATTACGGGAGAAGGGTTCAACACTGAAGCTTTCTTT. Residues: CASITGEGFNTEAFF.

CDR3 nucleotide sequence: TGTGCCAGCAGCTTAGTTTCTGGGGCAGAGACCCAGTACTTC. Translating it yields CASSLVSGAETQYF. This sequence joins TRBV7-9 and TRBJ2-5; D possibly corresponds to TRBD1 (5 bases). V shed 1 base and J shed 4 bases, with 10 bases lying between them. This CDR3 is 14 amino acids long. Per germline, CDR1 SEHNR and CDR2 FQNEAQ (reference sequence). Full variable domain (missing parts from reference TRBV7-9 and TRBJ2-5): DTGVSQNPRHKITKRGQNVTFRCDPISEHNRLYWYRQTLGQGPEFLTYFQNEAQLEKSRLLSDRFSAERPKGSFSTLEIQRTEQGDSAMYLCASSLVSGAETQYFGPGTRLLVL.

The V gene is TRBV5-4, the J gene TRBJ2-7; 13 bases line up with TRBD2. With V trimmed by 3 bases and J by 3 bases, 3 bases remained unmatched. Germline assignment: CDR1 SGHNT and CDR2 YYREEE (reference sequence). This CDR3 is built from 15 residues. The CDR3 DNA follows: TGTGCCAGCAGCTCCCGGACTAGCGGGGGCTACGAGCAGTACTTC. It codes for CASSSRTSGGYEQYF.

The V gene is TRBV11-3, the J gene TRBJ2-5; 9 bases align to TRBD1. The DNA end is more similar to TRBJ2-7, so the J call may be wrong. This CDR3 is built from 13 residues. The germline gives CDR1 SGHNT, CDR2 YENEEA. The CDR3 sequence is CASAGGQGHEQYF. The CDR3 region has the DNA TGTGCCAGCGCAGGGGGACAGGGTCACGAGCAGTACTTC.

The chain links TRBV19 to TRBJ2-6, with a possible D match to TRBD1 (5 bases). The germline V gene encodes CDR1 LNHDA and CDR2 SQIVND (reference sequence). This CDR3 has 17 residues. V lost 6 bases, J lost 0 bases, and 15 bases lay in between. The CDR3 nucleotides are TGTGCCAGTAGGGACATGGGTGATTACTCTGGGGCCAACGTCCTGACTTTC. Protein sequence: CASRDMGDYSGANVLTF.

The rearrangement joins TRBV7-2 to TRBJ2-7; possibly TRBD1 for D (6 bases). Deletions cut 0 bases from V and 2 bases from J, with 11 bases between. The CDR3 sequence is 15 residues long. Germline V gene data show CDR1 as SGHTA and CDR2 as FQGNSA. As DNA, the CDR3 is TGTGCCAGCAGCTTAGCCGGGACACCAGCCTACGAGCAGTACTTC. Translation gives CASSLAGTPAYEQYF.

The chain combines TRBV9 with TRBJ2-1; 10 nucleotides line up with TRBD1. CDR1 and CDR2 from the germline V gene are SGDLS and YYNGEE. The CDR3 length is 18 residues. V was pared by 2 bases and J by 7 bases, with 15 bases of the junction left unmatched. CDR3 DNA sequence: TGTGCCAGCAGCGTTCATACCGGGACAGGGGAGTTATGGAATGAGCAGTTCTTC. It encodes CASSVHTGTGELWNEQFF.

The chain combines TRBV29-1 with TRBJ1-1; D is ambiguous. CDR3 length equals 13 residues. V lost 6 bases, J lost 1 base, and 12 bases lay in between. Germline CDR1 SQVTM, CDR2 ANQGSEA. The CDR3, as DNA: TGCAGCGTAGTGAGGGCATCGAACACTGAAGCTTTCTTT. Its translation is CSVVRASNTEAFF.

The chain links TRBV28 to TRBJ1-5; TRBD1 might be the D (5 bases). Germline V gene data show CDR1 as MDHEN and CDR2 as SYDVKM. This CDR3 contains 19 residues. The germline V and J ends were trimmed by 4 bases and 0 bases, with 22 bases remaining between them. The CDR3 reads CASSSSRAALFYSNQPQHF. The CDR3 DNA sequence: TGTGCCAGCAGTTCGAGCAGGGCAGCACTTTTCTATAGCAATCAGCCCCAGCATTTT.

The rearrangement uses TRBV6-6 and TRBJ1-5, with TRBD1 as a possible D gene (5 bases). The V gene's germline CDR1 is MNHNY and CDR2 SVGAGI (reference sequence). This CDR3 has 14 amino acids. With 2 bases removed from V and 7 bases from J, the gap between germline ends came to 12 bases. Here the CDR3 reads CASSYGGTEQPQHF. The CDR3 DNA reads TGTGCCAGCAGTTACGGGGGGACCGAGCAGCCCCAGCATTTT.

The chain joins TRBV30 to TRBJ1-4, with 10 positions matching TRBD1. CDR3 length: 17 residues. Germline CDR1 is GTSNPN and CDR2 is SVGIG (reference sequence). V dropped 5 bases and J dropped 0; count of bases not matched to a gene: 9. The CDR3 spells CAWGTGEGGPTNEKLFF. CDR3 bases: TGTGCCTGGGGGACAGGGGAGGGGGGGCCAACTAATGAAAAACTGTTTTTT.

The genes are TRBV18 and TRBJ1-6; TRBD1 matches at 9 bases. V lost 6 bases to trimming and J lost 7 bases; unmatched junction nucleotides: 1. Per germline, CDR1 KGHSH and CDR2 LQKENI. This CDR3 is 13 amino acids long. The CDR3 is CASSGTGNSPLHF. The CDR3 nucleotides read TGTGCCAGCTCCGGGACAGGGAATTCACCCCTCCACTTT. The full variable domain, completed using reference TRBV18 and TRBJ1-6, is NAGVMQNPRHLVRRRGQEARLRCSPMKGHSHVYWYRQLPEEGLKFMVYLQKENIIDESGMPKERFSAEFPKEGPSILRIQQVVRGDSAAYFCASSGTGNSPLHFGNGTRLTVT.

The chain employs TRBV9 and TRBJ2-1; the D is unclear. The CDR3 has 12 residues. From germline, CDR1 is SGDLS and CDR2 YYNGEE. Trimming took 5 bases from V and 5 from J, leaving 8 bases between them. Written as DNA, the CDR3 is TGTGCCAGCAGGGCCCAGGACAATGAGCAGTTCTTC. Its translation: CASRAQDNEQFF.

In its sample, this clone was seen a few times. The chain recombines TRBV11-3 with TRBJ1-1; no firm D call. There are 13 residues in the CDR3. Trimming took off 5 bases at V and 1 base at J, with 8 bases between the two ends. Germline V gene lookup returns CDR1 SGHNT and CDR2 YENEEA. The CDR3 DNA reads TGTGCCAGCAGCCGGTCCGGGAACACTGAAGCTTTCTTT. Amino acid sequence: CASSRSGNTEAFF.

The gene calls are TRBV19 and TRBJ1-2; D unresolved. The germline CDR1 and CDR2 sequences are LNHDA and SQIVND (reference sequence). V was shortened by 3 bases and J by 8 bases, with 16 bases between the two germline ends. The CDR3 has 14 amino acids. The CDR3 loop is CASSILAPNGGYTF. CDR3 nucleotide sequence: TGTGCCAGTAGTATTCTAGCCCCTAATGGGGGCTACACCTTC.

This clone was found once. J is TRBJ2-1 and V is TRBV15; D call uncertain. With 9 bases removed from V and 1 base from J, the gap between germline ends came to 13 bases. Germline V gene sequence: CDR1 LNHNV, CDR2 YYDKDF (reference sequence). The CDR3 runs to 14 residues. CDR3 in amino acids: CATRGAVSYNEQFF. CDR3 DNA: TGTGCCACACGTGGAGCTGTGTCCTACAATGAGCAGTTCTTC. Drawing the rest from reference TRBV15 and TRBJ2-1, the complete variable domain is DAMVIQNPRYQVTQFGKPVTLSCSQTLNHNVMYWYQQKSSQAPKLLFHYYDKDFNNEADTPDNFQSRRPNTSFCFLDIRSPGLGDTAMYLCATRGAVSYNEQFFGPGTRLTVL.

DNA for the CDR3: TGTGCCAGCCGTCGGGGTCCAACGGCGAACACCGGGGAGCTGTTTTTT. This sequence encodes CASRRGPTANTGELFF. The genes are TRBV2 and TRBJ2-2; perhaps TRBD2 as D (5 bases). This CDR3 has 16 amino acids. Per germline, CDR1 SNHLY and CDR2 FYNNEI. V was trimmed by 8 bases and J by 0 bases, leaving 16 bases between them.

This chain links TRBV27 with TRBJ2-1, with 7 bases identical to TRBD2. Germline CDR1 is MNHEY and CDR2 is SMNVEV (reference sequence). V shed 3 bases, J shed 6 bases, and the junction held 8 bases outside the gene matches. The CDR3 has 15 amino acids. The CDR3 here is CASSLGGSPANEQFF. Written as DNA, the CDR3 is TGTGCCAGCAGTTTGGGGGGGTCCCCGGCCAATGAGCAGTTCTTC.

The chain combines TRBV4-1 with TRBJ1-1; no reliable D call. CDR1 and CDR2 (germline): MGHRA, YSYEKL. Between the trimmed V and J ends, which lost 4 bases and 0 bases, there was a span of 9 bases. This CDR3 is 14 amino acids long. Here the CDR3 reads CASSLRPVNTEAFF. The CDR3 DNA reads TGCGCCAGCAGCCTGAGGCCGGTGAACACTGAAGCTTTCTTT.

The V call is TRBV29-1, the J call TRBJ1-1; no definite D call. The CDR3 contains 11 residues. The V end lost 6 bases, the J end lost 7 bases, and 12 bases lay between the germline ends. Germline V gene lookup returns CDR1 SQVTM and CDR2 ANQGSEA. The CDR3: CSVQQQIEAFF. The CDR3 region has the DNA TGCAGCGTCCAACAGCAAATTGAAGCTTTCTTT.